These T cell receptor beta chains were read from a single sample in a study of shared clonotypes between healthy human individuals. Produced via immunoSEQ multiplex PCR; TCRdb's table is partial and in-frame only. The table includes more than 1,200,000 clones, approximately 98.5% detected once. The material sequenced was naive CD4+ T cells sorted from blood. These receptors were obtained from a man aged 25-45 years in good health. The CDR3 runs from the conserved cysteine through the conserved F or W. The order of the fields is J gene, V gene, D gene, CDR3 DNA, CDR3 protein. A D gene is named only where the DNA matches it firmly.

TRBJ2-3,TRBV9,TRBD2,TGTGCCAGCAGCGTAGATCCAGCGGGAGCGGCAGATACGCAGTATTTT,CASSVDPAGAADTQYF
TRBJ1-5,TRBV15,.,TGTGCCACCAGCAGAGACCCCTCCCCGGTGGGGGATCAGCCCCAGCATTTT,CATSRDPSPVGDQPQHF
TRBJ1-2,TRBV27,.,TGTGCCAGCAGTTTACGGGGGAACTATGGCTACACCTTC,CASSLRGNYGYTF
TRBJ2-5,TRBV6-1,.,TGTGCCAGCAGTGGACAGGCCCAAGAGACCCAGTACTTC,CASSGQAQETQYF
TRBJ1-5,TRBV28,TRBD1,TGTGCCAGCAGTCCCGGGACAGTGAGCCAGCCCCAGCATTTT,CASSPGTVSQPQHF
TRBJ2-7,TRBV5-1,.,TGCGCCAGCACGGCGAACCCAAGGGGAGACTACGAGCAGTACTTC,CASTANPRGDYEQYF
TRBJ1-2,TRBV19,.,TGTGCCAGTAGTATTTTCTCGGCCTCGCGCGGCTACACCTTC,CASSIFSASRGYTF
TRBJ2-3,TRBV7-3,.,TGTGCCAGCAGCCGGACCTCTAGCACAGATACGCAGTATTTT,CASSRTSSTDTQYF
TRBJ2-7,TRBV27,TRBD2,TGTGCCAGCAGTTTATATGGGGACGGGGGGTACGAGCAGTACTTC,CASSLYGDGGYEQYF
TRBJ2-2,TRBV5-4,.,TGTGCCAGCAGCTTGGGAGGTTCGGGACCCGGGGAGCTGTTTTTT,CASSLGGSGPGELFF
TRBJ2-7,TRBV28,.,TGTGCCAGCAGCGTATTCTACGAGCAGTACTTC,CASSVFYEQYF
TRBJ2-7,TRBV7-9,.,TGTGCCAGCAGCTTAGGACTCCACCCTTACGAGCAGTACTTC,CASSLGLHPYEQYF
TRBJ2-5,TRBV28,.,TGTGCCAGCAGTCCGGGGACCCATGGGGAGACCCAGTACTTC,CASSPGTHGETQYF
TRBJ2-1,TRBV5-5,TRBD1,TGTGCCAGCAGTCCCCGACAGGGGAACAATGAGCAGTTCTTC,CASSPRQGNNEQFF
TRBJ1-5,TRBV2,.,TGTGCCAGCAGTGAGTTACAGGTGGGGGATCAGCCCCAGCATTTT,CASSELQVGDQPQHF
TRBJ1-3,TRBV9,.,TGTGCCAGCAGCGTTACCCCCCTTACCGACAGCTCTGGAAACACCATATATTTT,CASSVTPLTDSSGNTIYF
TRBJ2-1,TRBV28,TRBD2,TGTGCCAGCAGTCCTAGCGGGAGCTACAATGAGCAGTTCTTC,CASSPSGSYNEQFF
TRBJ2-3,TRBV29-1,TRBD2,TGCAGCGTCGTAGCGGGACTACACACAGATACGCAGTATTTT,CSVVAGLHTDTQYF
TRBJ2-7,TRBV5-8,.,TGTGCCAGCAGGCCGCGCAGAAGCTCCTACGAGCAGTACTTC,CASRPRRSSYEQYF
TRBJ2-7,TRBV30,.,TGTGCCTGGATACGGGACTCCTACGAGCAGTACTTC,CAWIRDSYEQYF
TRBJ2-4,TRBV28,.,TGTGCCAGCAGTCCCAGGGCAGGGAGTGGTGCCAAAAACATTCAGTACTTC,CASSPRAGSGAKNIQYF
TRBJ1-1,TRBV9,.,TGTGCCAGCAGCGTAGAGCAGGAGGGAATAGCTTTCTTT,CASSVEQEGIAFF
TRBJ2-1,TRBV4-3,.,TGCGCCAGCAGCCAAGATAGGGCTGGCTACAATGAGCAGTTCTTC,CASSQDRAGYNEQFF
TRBJ1-2,TRBV7-9,.,TGTGCCAGCAGCCCCCTCCGGGGAATATTAGTTAGGGTCTATGGCTACACCTTC,CASSPLRGILVRVYGYTF
TRBJ2-5,TRBV28,.,TGTGCCAGCAGCACTCCGGGGGGCCTAGAGACCCAGTACTTC,CASSTPGGLETQYF